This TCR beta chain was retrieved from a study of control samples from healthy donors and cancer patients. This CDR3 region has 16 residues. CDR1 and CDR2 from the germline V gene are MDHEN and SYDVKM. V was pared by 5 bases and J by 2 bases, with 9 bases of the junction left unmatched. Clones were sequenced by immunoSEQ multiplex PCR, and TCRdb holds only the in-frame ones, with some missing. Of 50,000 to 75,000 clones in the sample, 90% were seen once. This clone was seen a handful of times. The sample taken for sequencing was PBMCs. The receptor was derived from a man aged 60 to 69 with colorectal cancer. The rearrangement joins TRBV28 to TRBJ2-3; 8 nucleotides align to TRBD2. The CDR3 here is CASSKGAGAVTDTQYF. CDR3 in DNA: TGTGCCAGCAGTAAAGGAGCGGGGGCCGTCACAGATACGCAGTATTTT. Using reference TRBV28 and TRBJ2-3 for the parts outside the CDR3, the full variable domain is DVKVTQSSRYLVKRTGEKVFLECVQDMDHENMFWYRQDPGLGLRLIYFSYDVKMKEKGDIPEGYSVSREKKERFSLILESASTNQTSMYLCASSKGAGAVTDTQYFGPGTRLTVL.